The T cell receptor (beta chain) under discussion was sequenced for a study of T cell responses to AZD1222 COVID-19 vaccine. Study results and limitations: None of the repertoires were sampled until the peak T cell response had passed. Baseline serology detected seropositivity in only six AZD1222 recipients. Donors were chiefly white British, with a greater number of females, and clonal diversity was perhaps underestimated.

Profiling relied on immunoSEQ multiplex PCR, and the TCRdb table lists in-frame clones only, not all of them. The profile shows 40,000 to 55,000 clones, 70% to 90% of them singletons. The CDR3 has 12 amino acids. Germline V lookup: CDR1 SNHLY, CDR2 FYNNEI. Second doses at about 4 or about 12 weeks were pooled. This clone was detected once. Its target is unknown. The junction shows a germline mismatch at one end, possibly a read error. This specimen consisted of peripheral blood, obtained 28 days after the second AZD1222 dose. V is TRBV2 and J is TRBJ2-5, with unresolved D. The source is an adult who received the AZD1222 COVID-19 vaccine. CDR3: CASREDAETQYF. In DNA, the CDR3 is TGTGCCAGCAGGGAAGATGCGGAGACCCAGTACTTC.